This entry lists 30 T cell receptor beta chains sequenced from one sample in a study of CD8+CD57+ T cells in acquired aplastic anemia. The template used for profiling TCR beta VDJ and CDR3 was genomic DNA. TCRdb redid the calling of the reads with MiXCR, one entry per CDR3 protein. This sample has roughly 300,000 distinct CDR3 sequences, with approximately 56% found just once. The sequenced sample was sorted CD4+, CD8+, or CD8+CD57+ T cells (not recorded which) from PBMCs. These receptors were taken from a human donor with severe aplastic anemia or a healthy control (not recorded which).

A few counts support this clonotype. The chain uses TRBV7-2 and TRBJ2-2; 12 bases are shared with TRBD2. With 4 bases clipped from V and 8 bases from J, the junction kept 5 bases outside the gene matches. Germline CDR1 and CDR2: SGHTA and FQGNSA. The length of the CDR3 is 15 residues. CDR3 sequence (DNA): TGTGCCAGCAGCTCTAGCGGGGGGGCCTCTGGGGAGCTGTTTTTT. This gives the protein CASSSSGGASGELFF.

This clonotype was observed many times. This chain uses TRBV30 with TRBJ2-7; D remains ambiguous. Germline-derived CDR1 and CDR2 are GTSNPN and SVGIG (reference sequence). Between the trimmed V and J ends, which lost 0 bases and 2 bases, there was a span of 5 bases. The CDR3 sequence is 12 residues long. CDR3 sequence: CAWSVGPYEQYF. The CDR3 DNA sequence: TGTGCCTGGAGTGTAGGGCCCTACGAGCAGTACTTC.

The chain links TRBV12-3 or TRBV12-4 to TRBJ2-1, with D unclear. Deletions cut 5 bases from V and 4 bases from J, with 9 bases between. This CDR3 is 13 amino acids long. The CDR3 DNA follows: TGTGCCAGCAGTCCCCGGCAGTACAATGAGCAGTTCTTC. Protein sequence: CASSPRQYNEQFF.

The DNA for the CDR3 is TGTGCCATCAGTGAGTCGGTCAGGCCCTACGATGGGCAGTACTTC. Its protein product is CAISESVRPYDGQYF. The gene calls are TRBV10-3 and TRBJ2-7; D is undetermined. Germline V gives CDR1 ENHRY, CDR2 SYGVKD. The V end was cut by 0 bases, the J end by 9 bases, with 18 bases between. CDR3 length: 15 residues.

J is TRBJ2-7 and V is TRBV10-1; 13 positions agree with TRBD2. V was pared by 9 bases and J by 2 bases, with 22 bases of the junction left unmatched. The germline gives CDR1 WNHNN, CDR2 SYGVQD (reference sequence). This CDR3 has 20 residues. CDR3 protein: CASSPVLGLAGEKKAYEQYF. CDR3 DNA: TGCGCCAGTTCTCCCGTACTTGGACTAGCGGGAGAGAAAAAGGCCTACGAGCAGTACTTC.

This clonotype was detected many times. The chain uses TRBV12-3 or TRBV12-4 and TRBJ2-2; D not certain. This CDR3 has 12 amino acids. V dropped 3 bases and J dropped 6 bases, with 5 bases sitting between them. The chain's CDR3 is CASSLIPGELFF. The CDR3 DNA is TGTGCCAGCAGTTTGATTCCCGGGGAGCTGTTTTTT.

V is TRBV7-2 and J is TRBJ2-7, with D possibly matching TRBD2 (5 bases). The J call is in doubt because the DNA end fits TRBJ2-5 better. Germline V gene sequence: CDR1 SGHTA, CDR2 FQGNSA. This CDR3 is built from 17 residues. The CDR3 DNA sequence: TGTGCCAGCAGCTTAGGCCAGAACACCGGGGAAGGAGAGACCCAGTACTTC. This gives the protein CASSLGQNTGEGETQYF.

The CDR3 DNA is TGCAGTGCTAGCCAGACAGGGGACGCAACTAATGAAAAACTGTTTTTT. Translation: CSASQTGDATNEKLFF. The chain links TRBV20-1 to TRBJ1-4; 8 bases line up with TRBD1. The CDR3 extends over 16 amino acids. J lost 0 bases, V lost 3 bases, and 6 bases had no gene match. Germline CDR1 DFQATT, CDR2 SNEGSKA (reference sequence).

This chain connects TRBV15 to TRBJ2-5, with D hard to call. Germline V gene data show CDR1 as LNHNV and CDR2 as YYDKDF (reference sequence). Trimming shortened V by 3 bases and J by 2 bases, and 4 bases separated the two germline ends. The CDR3 extends over 12 amino acids. In DNA, the CDR3 is TGTGCCACCAGCAGCGGACAAGAGACCCAGTACTTC. Its protein product is CATSSGQETQYF.

Concerning this clonotype: This likely comes from a read error, as the CDR3 has no conserved phenylalanine or tryptophan at its end. This chain links TRBV2 with TRBJ1-1, with a weak D call TRBD1 (5 bases). CDR1 and CDR2 (germline): SNHLY, FYNNEI. This CDR3 spans 14 amino acids. V was pared by 8 bases and J by 5 bases, with 18 bases between. Written as DNA, the CDR3 is TGTGCCAGCGGAGAGAGGACACGGAATACTGAAGCTTTCCTT. Translated: CASGERTRNTEAFL.

This clonotype was found a few times. J is TRBJ2-7 and V is TRBV7-2, with D maybe TRBD1 (8 bases). The CDR3 runs to 15 residues. Germline V CDR1 and CDR2: SGHTA, FQGNSA. V was clipped by 2 bases and J by 2 bases, with 13 bases between them. For the CDR3, the DNA is TGTGCCAGCAGCTTACGGACAGGGAGGGCCTACGAGCAGTACTTC. This sequence encodes CASSLRTGRAYEQYF.

Written as DNA, the CDR3 is TGTGCCAGCAGCATCTCCCGCCCGGGGGAAGGAGAGACCCAGTACTTC. The encoded protein is CASSISRPGEGETQYF. This chain links TRBV7-8 with TRBJ2-5; D may be TRBD2 (6 bases). The V gene's germline CDR1 is SGHVS and CDR2 FQNEAQ. The CDR3 length is 16 residues. Between the trimmed V and J ends, which lost 5 bases and 4 bases, there was a span of 20 bases.

This clonotype has only one observation. The CDR3 here is CASSRTYEQFF. The CDR3 DNA is TGTGCCAGCAGTCGTACCTACGAGCAGTTCTTC. The chain uses TRBV5-5 and TRBJ2-7; no clear D. TRBJ2-1 explains the end of the DNA better; the J call may be wrong. Germline V lookup: CDR1 SGHKS, CDR2 YYEKEE (reference sequence). There are 11 residues in the CDR3.

The V and J genes are TRBV5-1 and TRBJ1-1; maybe TRBD1 (5 bases). The CDR3 totals 12 residues. Trimming stripped 0 bases from V and 5 bases from J, with 5 bases between. Germline V gives CDR1 SGHRS, CDR2 YFSETQ. The CDR3 sequence is CASSLGTTEAFF. CDR3 nucleotides: TGCGCCAGCAGCTTGGGGACAACTGAAGCTTTCTTT.

This chain joins TRBV7-9 and TRBJ2-3, with 8 bases fitting TRBD2. This CDR3 spans 16 amino acids. V lost 5 bases and J lost 0; bases outside the gene matches: 7. In germline, CDR1 is SEHNR, CDR2 FQNEAQ (reference sequence). As DNA, the CDR3 is TGTGCCAGCAGCAACCGCGGGGGGCCTAGCACAGATACGCAGTATTTT. Translated: CASSNRGGPSTDTQYF.

Comment on this clonotype: This may come from a read error, since a much larger clone is one base off. CDR3 loop: CASRRSSGSVNEQFF. The CDR3, as DNA: TGTGCCAGTCGAAGAAGCTCGGGGAGCGTCAATGAGCAGTTCTTC. V gene TRBV12-3 or TRBV12-4 combines with J gene TRBJ2-1; weak D call: TRBD2 (5 bases). V was shortened by 9 bases and J by 6 bases, with 21 bases between the two germline ends. This CDR3 comprises 15 residues.

The genes are TRBV10-3 and TRBJ2-7; 7 nucleotides align to TRBD1. V shed 10 bases, J shed 3 bases, and the junction held 9 bases outside the gene matches. The CDR3 has 13 amino acids. Per the germline V gene, CDR1 is ENHRY and CDR2 is SYGVKD. In DNA, the CDR3 is TGTGCCAGCAGGCGACAGGGAAACTACGAGCAGTACTTC. Translated: CASRRQGNYEQYF.

CDR3 sequence: CASSSLRGYEQYF. The CDR3 bases are TGTGCCAGCAGCTCCCTGCGGGGATACGAGCAGTACTTC. V and J are TRBV7-3 and TRBJ2-7; D is possibly TRBD2 (6 bases). Trimming cost V 4 bases and J 4 bases, with 11 bases left between them. CDR1 is SGHTA and CDR2 is FQGTGA in the germline V gene. This CDR3 spans 13 amino acids.

This chain's CDR3 is CASSSTGINYGYTF. Written as DNA, the CDR3 is TGTGCCAGCAGCTCCACAGGGATTAACTATGGCTACACCTTC. This chain joins TRBV7-9 and TRBJ1-2; possibly TRBD1 for D (6 bases). Trimming removed 4 bases at V and 1 base at J, with 10 bases between. Germline assignment: CDR1 SEHNR and CDR2 FQNEAQ (reference sequence). CDR3 length equals 14 residues.

The J gene is TRBJ2-2, the V gene TRBV19; maybe TRBD2 (6 bases). V shed 3 bases and J shed 4 bases, with 12 bases lying between them. The CDR3 is 15 amino acids. Per germline, CDR1 LNHDA and CDR2 SQIVND (reference sequence). Here the CDR3 reads CASSINSGVTGELFF. CDR3 nucleotides: TGTGCCAGTAGTATCAATAGCGGAGTCACCGGGGAGCTGTTTTTT.

Many counts were recorded for this clonotype. This rearrangement joins TRBV9 to TRBJ2-3, with TRBD1 matching over 9 bases. Germline CDR1 SGDLS, CDR2 YYNGEE. J lost 3 bases, V lost 0 bases, and 8 bases had no gene match. The CDR3 covers 17 residues. The CDR3 coding sequence is TGTGCCAGCAGCGTAGACCCCCCTGGACAGGGGACAGATACGCAGTATTTT. Amino acid sequence: CASSVDPPGQGTDTQYF.

Here the CDR3 DNA reads TGTGCCAGCAGCTTACATTCAGGGGCTGAAGCTTTCTTT. Translated, it gives CASSLHSGAEAFF. The V gene is TRBV7-2, the J gene TRBJ1-1; tentative D call: TRBD1 (6 bases). Germline V gene data show CDR1 as SGHTA and CDR2 as FQGNSA. CDR3 length: 13 residues. V lost 2 bases to trimming and J lost 6 bases, with 10 bases between them.

The chain couples TRBV27 to TRBJ1-2; D possibly corresponds to TRBD1 (6 bases). Trimming took 4 bases from V and 8 from J, leaving 14 bases between them. The CDR3 is 13 residues long. Germline V CDR1 and CDR2: MNHEY, SMNVEV (reference sequence). The CDR3 nucleotides are TGTGCCAGCAGTTCTGGAGGGGGTCACGGCTACACCTTC. Translation: CASSSGGGHGYTF.

Details on this clonotype: One junction end disagrees with the germline gene, perhaps due to a read error. This chain links TRBV20-1 with TRBJ1-1; D is possibly TRBD1 (6 bases). Germline assignment: CDR1 DFQATT and CDR2 SNEGSKA (reference sequence). The CDR3 contains 13 residues. CDR3 bases: TGCAGTGCCCCGAGGCAGGGGATGACTGGAGCTTTCTTT. Residues: CSAPRQGMTGAFF.

In regard to this clonotype: This may come from a read error, since a much larger clone is one base off. The rearrangement links TRBV6-1 to TRBJ1-5; D is ambiguous. The CDR3 totals 15 residues. The V gene's germline CDR1 is MNHNS and CDR2 SASEGT. CDR3 sequence reads: CVSSEGQYSNQPQHF. In DNA form, the CDR3 reads TGTGTCAGCAGTGAAGGCCAATATAGCAATCAGCCCCAGCATTTT.

This chain links TRBV29-1 with TRBJ2-7; D gene unclear. The V end lost 2 bases, the J end lost 4 bases, and 6 bases lay between the germline ends. Germline V gives CDR1 SQVTM, CDR2 ANQGSEA. The length of the CDR3 is 11 residues. CDR3 nucleotides: TGCAGCGTTGAAACACAGTACGAGCAGTACTTC. Amino acid sequence: CSVETQYEQYF.

This clonotype was seen a handful of times. DNA for the CDR3: TGCAGTGCTAGAGGAGAAGGCGGGGACACCGGGGAGCTGTTTTTT. Its translation is CSARGEGGDTGELFF. This rearrangement joins TRBV20-1 to TRBJ2-2; a weak D match, TRBD2 (6 bases). The germline CDR1 and CDR2 sequences are DFQATT and SNEGSKA (reference sequence). The V end lost 1 base, the J end lost 3 bases, and 12 bases lay between the germline ends. The CDR3 covers 15 residues.

Details on this clonotype: A junction end diverges from the germline sequence, so it may reflect a read error. The chain links TRBV10-3 to TRBJ1-1, with a weak D call TRBD1 (6 bases). CDR1 is ENHRY and CDR2 is SYGVKD in the germline V gene. The CDR3 has 13 residues. The chain's CDR3 is CATSTGLNTEAFF. DNA of the CDR3: TGTGCCACCAGTACAGGGCTGAACACTGAGGCTTTCTTT.

This clonotype has a count of ten or more. The chain joins TRBV20-1 to TRBJ2-5; TRBD2 aligns across 11 bases. Germline-derived CDR1 and CDR2 are DFQATT and SNEGSKA (reference sequence). V gave up 2 bases and J gave up 2 bases; unmatched junction bases: 4. This CDR3 is 15 amino acids long. CDR3 bases: TGCAGTGCTAGATCTAGCGGGGGGACTCAAGAGACCCAGTACTTC. Amino acids: CSARSSGGTQETQYF.

The table lists this clonotype with many counts. The rearrangement links TRBV7-9 to TRBJ1-2; no clear D gene. This CDR3 is built from 12 residues. Germline V gives CDR1 SEHNR, CDR2 FQNEAQ (reference sequence). V lost 5 bases and J lost 4, with 8 bases in between. The CDR3 sequence is CASSQEVYGYTF. In nucleotides, the CDR3 is TGTGCCAGCAGCCAAGAGGTCTATGGCTACACCTTC.